The 12 T cell receptor beta chains below come from one sample, sequenced in a study of spatial heterogeneity in lung cancer. Using its own MiXCR run on the 5' RACE reads, TCRdb lists one record per CDR3 protein. The sample lists 48,000 or so distinct CDR3 sequences; less than 5.5% were seen once. The sample's time point: sample taken at primary tumor resection. Whole RNA from tumor, nontumor lung or frozen PBMC was sequenced unsorted. Specimen: PBMCs, collected at surgery. The receptor source for this set is a male donor with early-stage non-small cell lung cancer.

This clonotype has at least ten counts. This chain uses TRBV7-8 with TRBJ2-1; no clear D. In germline, CDR1 is SGHVS, CDR2 FQNEAQ. This CDR3 is built from 15 residues. Trimming removed 3 bases at V and 4 bases at J, with 13 bases between. The CDR3 nucleotides are TGTGCCAGCAGCTTTGGACCCCCCGCGTACAATGAGCAGTTCTTC. It translates to CASSFGPPAYNEQFF.

At least ten counts were recorded for this clonotype. The chain recombines TRBV20-1 with TRBJ2-2; 10 nucleotides match TRBD2. J was trimmed by 2 bases and V by 0 bases; bases with no gene match: 9. This CDR3 has 18 residues. In germline, CDR1 is DFQATT, CDR2 SNEGSKA (reference sequence). In DNA, the CDR3 is TGCAGTGCTAGAGATACCCCTAGCGGGAGCTTAAACACCGGGGAGCTGTTTTTT. It specifies CSARDTPSGSLNTGELFF.

This clonotype was found many times. This chain links TRBV15 with TRBJ1-5, with 10 positions matching TRBD1. Germline V gives CDR1 LNHNV, CDR2 YYDKDF (reference sequence). Trimming removed 6 bases from V and 4 bases from J; junction bases left unmatched: 6. There are 15 residues in the CDR3. The CDR3 DNA sequence: TGTGCCACCAGTCCATGGGACAGGGGAAATCAGCCCCAGCATTTT. This encodes CATSPWDRGNQPQHF.

In this sample, this clonotype turned up many times. The chain couples TRBV20-1 to TRBJ1-5, with 7 bases fitting TRBD1. Germline CDR1 and CDR2: DFQATT and SNEGSKA (reference sequence). The ends lost 6 bases at V and 0 bases at J; junction bases unmatched: 2. The CDR3 loop spans 13 amino acids. CDR3 coding DNA: TGCAGTGCCCGACAGGGTAGCAATCAGCCCCAGCATTTT. This codes for CSARQGSNQPQHF.

This clonotype has ten or more counts. This chain connects TRBV6-5 to TRBJ1-6; TRBD1 matches at 8 bases. There are 16 residues in the CDR3. Trimming at V came to 7 bases and at J to 6 bases, leaving 11 bases not matched to a gene. Per the germline V gene, CDR1 is MNHEY and CDR2 is SVGAGI. The CDR3 loop reads CASTQGLGQVNSPLHF. In DNA form, the CDR3 reads TGTGCCAGCACCCAAGGACTGGGACAGGTTAATTCACCCCTCCACTTT.

This clonotype was counted many times. The CDR3 loop reads CASSPTRSSEQFF. The DNA of the CDR3 is TGTGCCAGCAGCCCGACTAGATCGTCTGAGCAGTTCTTC. The chain is built from TRBV14 and TRBJ2-1; TRBD2 might be the D (6 bases). V was shortened by 4 bases and J by 9 bases, with 13 bases between the two germline ends. The germline gives CDR1 SGHDN, CDR2 FVKESK. This CDR3 has 13 amino acids.

This clonotype appeared many times. The chain couples TRBV20-1 to TRBJ2-1, with 7 bases matching TRBD2. The CDR3 is 19 residues long. With V trimmed by 6 bases and J by 2 bases, 22 bases remained unmatched. CDR1 DFQATT and CDR2 SNEGSKA come from the germline V gene (reference sequence). The CDR3 sequence is CSARRGASGRWSPYNEQFF. CDR3 nucleotide sequence: TGCAGTGCCCGGCGTGGGGCTAGCGGTCGATGGAGTCCCTACAATGAGCAGTTCTTC.

In its sample, this clonotype was seen many times. This chain connects TRBV6-5 to TRBJ1-5; perhaps TRBD1 as D (5 bases). Per the germline V gene, CDR1 is MNHEY and CDR2 is SVGAGI. Between the trimmed V and J ends, which lost 4 bases and 7 bases, there was a span of 11 bases. This CDR3 comprises 13 residues. In DNA, the CDR3 is TGTGCCAGCAGTTTCAGGGTTGGGCAGCCCCAGCATTTT. Protein sequence: CASSFRVGQPQHF.

The sample holds many counts of this clonotype. This chain joins TRBV20-1 and TRBJ2-7; 7 nucleotides align to TRBD2. V shed 6 bases and J 0 bases; nucleotides not matched to a gene: 5. Germline assignment: CDR1 DFQATT and CDR2 SNEGSKA (reference sequence). CDR3 length: 13 amino acids. DNA for the CDR3: TGCAGTGCCACGGGGGGTGGCTCCTACGAGCAGTACTTC. Encoded protein: CSATGGGSYEQYF.

This clonotype was seen at least ten times. The chain has TRBV24-1 and TRBJ2-2; D unresolved. CDR1 is KGHDR and CDR2 is SFDVKD in the germline V gene. With 3 bases removed from V and 6 bases from J, the gap between germline ends came to 4 bases. The CDR3 sequence is 12 residues long. The CDR3 bases are TGTGCCACCAGTGATGGGTCCGGGGAGCTGTTTTTT. As protein: CATSDGSGELFF.

In the case of this clonotype: One end of the junction varies from germline; a read error may be responsible. V is TRBV6-5 and J is TRBJ2-5; a possible D gene is TRBD1 (6 bases). The V gene's germline CDR1 is MNHEY and CDR2 SVGAGI. This CDR3 has 15 residues. This CDR3 is CVSRPTRGLQETQYF. CDR3 DNA: TGTGTCAGCAGGCCGACCAGGGGTCTACAAGAGACCCAGTACTTC.

This clonotype has only a few counts. The rearrangement links TRBV30 to TRBJ1-6; no clear D. The CDR3 covers 13 residues. From germline, CDR1 is GTSNPN and CDR2 SVGIG (reference sequence). V lost 2 bases to trimming and J lost 6 bases, with 8 bases between them. CDR3 nucleotides: TGTGCCTGGAGTCCATCGGCTAATTCACCCCTCCACTTT. Translated, it gives CAWSPSANSPLHF.